The 10 T cell receptor beta chains reported below all come from one sample, sequenced in a study of T-cell memory formation after mild COVID-19. Each CDR3 protein gets one entry after TCRdb re-called the 5' RACE reads with MiXCR. Of hundreds of thousands of distinct CDR3 sequences listed, about 20% were seen once; the top ten hold about 11%. Sequencing input: PBMCs or a T cell subset sorted from them (not recorded which). These receptors were obtained from an adult woman who had mild COVID-19 (a few samples of this study predate the infection). Cell type and time point are not known.

This clonotype was seen only a few times. The J gene is TRBJ2-1, the V gene TRBV6-5, with 7 bases identical to TRBD1. V lost 3 bases, J lost 4 bases, and 3 bases stayed unmatched. The CDR3 has 14 amino acids. Germline lookup yields CDR1 MNHEY and CDR2 SVGAGI. DNA of the CDR3: TGTGCCAGCAGTTATAAGGGGGCGTACAATGAGCAGTTCTTC. It specifies CASSYKGAYNEQFF.

This clonotype has ten or more counts. The V and J genes are TRBV7-3 and TRBJ2-3, with 15 bases identical to TRBD2. Looked up from germline, CDR1 is SGHTA and CDR2 is FQGTGA. The CDR3 runs to 18 residues. V shed 3 bases, J shed 2 bases, and the junction held 6 bases outside the gene matches. CDR3 coding DNA: TGTGCCAGCAGCTTGGGACTAGCGGGAGGCCTTTTCACAGATACGCAGTATTTT. Protein sequence: CASSLGLAGGLFTDTQYF. The full variable domain, its missing parts supplied by reference TRBV7-3 and TRBJ2-3, is GAGVSQTPSNKVTEKGKYVELRCDPISGHTALYWYRQSLGQGPEFLIYFQGTGAADDSGLPNDRFFAVRPEGSVSTLKIQRTERGDSAVYLCASSLGLAGGLFTDTQYFGPGTRLTVL.

The V and J genes are TRBV5-1 and TRBJ1-6; TRBD1 agrees at 7 bases. In germline, CDR1 is SGHRS, CDR2 YFSETQ. The CDR3 contains 21 residues. V was clipped by 3 bases and J by 6 bases; unmatched bases: 24. The CDR3 protein is CASSYHTLTGTAERFNSPLHF. The CDR3 DNA reads as TGCGCCAGCAGCTACCACACCCTGACAGGGACGGCCGAACGATTTAATTCACCCCTCCACTTT. The complete variable domain, with remaining parts taken from reference TRBV5-1 and TRBJ1-6, reads KAGVTQTPRYLIKTRGQQVTLSCSPISGHRSVSWYQQTPGQGLQFLFEYFSETQRNKGNFPGRFSGRQFSNSRSEMNVSTLELGDSALYLCASSYHTLTGTAERFNSPLHFGNGTRLTVT.

The genes are TRBV5-1 and TRBJ2-7; 8 bases are a match to TRBD2. The V segment lost 7 bases and the J segment 3 bases; nucleotides outside the gene matches: 12. The CDR3 totals 15 residues. The germline V gene has CDR1 SGHRS and CDR2 YFSETQ. The CDR3 DNA follows: TGCGCCAGCTCCGCCCCGCGGGGGGACATCTACGAGCAGTACTTC. Translating gives CASSAPRGDIYEQYF. The full variable domain, in which reference TRBV5-1 and TRBJ2-7 provide the parts outside the CDR3, is KAGVTQTPRYLIKTRGQQVTLSCSPISGHRSVSWYQQTPGQGLQFLFEYFSETQRNKGNFPGRFSGRQFSNSRSEMNVSTLELGDSALYLCASSAPRGDIYEQYFGPGTRLTVT.

At least ten counts were recorded for this clonotype. The chain uses TRBV27 and TRBJ2-7; a possible D gene is TRBD1 (6 bases). V dropped 10 bases and J dropped 4 bases, with 20 bases sitting between them. CDR1 and CDR2 (germline): MNHEY, SMNVEV (reference sequence). This CDR3 has 14 amino acids. This CDR3 reads CATLPAQGSYEQYF. The CDR3, as DNA: TGTGCCACCCTACCAGCGCAGGGGTCATACGAGCAGTACTTC.

The V and J genes are TRBV15 and TRBJ2-3; 8 bases fit TRBD1. The germline V gene encodes CDR1 LNHNV and CDR2 YYDKDF (reference sequence). The CDR3 totals 14 residues. Trimming cost V 2 bases and J 12 bases; bases outside gene matches: 10. Here the CDR3 DNA reads TGTGCCACCAGCAGACGGGGGCCGACAGGGGCTCAGTATTTT. Protein product: CATSRRGPTGAQYF.

The chain has TRBV12-3 or TRBV12-4 and TRBJ1-6, with a weak D call TRBD1 (5 bases). V gave up 6 bases and J gave up 8 bases, with 17 bases separating them. CDR3 length equals 15 residues. CDR3 region: CASRHSGTGHSPLHF. The CDR3 coding sequence is TGTGCCAGCAGGCACTCCGGGACGGGGCATTCACCCCTCCACTTT.

This clonotype was seen only once. The chain is built from TRBV15 and TRBJ1-4; no clear D gene. From germline, CDR1 is LNHNV and CDR2 YYDKDF (reference sequence). The CDR3 has 12 amino acids. V was trimmed by 2 bases and J by 11 bases, leaving 9 bases between them. The CDR3 DNA is TGTGCCACCAGCAGACCCGGAGAGAAACTGTTTTTT. It translates to CATSRPGEKLFF.

The J gene is TRBJ2-1, the V gene TRBV29-1; D gene unclear. Germline lookup yields CDR1 SQVTM and CDR2 ANQGSEA. The CDR3 is 12 amino acids. V was cut by 1 base and J by 4 bases, with 5 bases left in between. The DNA of the CDR3 is TGCAGCGTTGAAGGGAAATACAATGAGCAGTTCTTC. This encodes CSVEGKYNEQFF.

The rearrangement uses TRBV7-9 and TRBJ2-1; D is possibly TRBD1 (8 bases). This CDR3 comprises 15 residues. CDR1 and CDR2 (germline): SEHNR, FQNEAQ (reference sequence). Between the trimmed V and J ends, which lost 8 bases and 6 bases, there was a span of 20 bases. The CDR3: CASGGGATGGNEQFF. The DNA of the CDR3 is TGTGCCAGCGGGGGGGGAGCTACAGGGGGCAATGAGCAGTTCTTC.